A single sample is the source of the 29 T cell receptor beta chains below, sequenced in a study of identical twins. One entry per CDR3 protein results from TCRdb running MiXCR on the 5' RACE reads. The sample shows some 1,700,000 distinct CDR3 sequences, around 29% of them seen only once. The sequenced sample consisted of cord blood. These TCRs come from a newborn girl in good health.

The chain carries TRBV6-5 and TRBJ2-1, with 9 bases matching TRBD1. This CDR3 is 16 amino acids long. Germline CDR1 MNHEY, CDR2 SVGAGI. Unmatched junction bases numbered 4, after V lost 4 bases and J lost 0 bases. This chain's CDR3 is CASSLQGASSYNEQFF. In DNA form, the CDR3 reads TGTGCCAGCAGTTTACAGGGGGCGAGCTCCTACAATGAGCAGTTCTTC.

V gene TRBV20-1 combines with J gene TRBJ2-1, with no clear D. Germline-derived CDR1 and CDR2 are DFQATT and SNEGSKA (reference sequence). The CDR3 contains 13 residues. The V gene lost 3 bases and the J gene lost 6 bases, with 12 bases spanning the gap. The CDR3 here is CSASLSLGNEQFF. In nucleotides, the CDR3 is TGCAGTGCTAGCCTTAGCTTGGGCAATGAGCAGTTCTTC.

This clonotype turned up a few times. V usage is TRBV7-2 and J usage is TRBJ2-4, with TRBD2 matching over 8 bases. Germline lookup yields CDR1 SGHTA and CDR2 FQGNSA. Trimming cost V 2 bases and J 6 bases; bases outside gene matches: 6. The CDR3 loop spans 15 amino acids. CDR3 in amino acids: CASSLFDGGANIQYF. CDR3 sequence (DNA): TGTGCCAGCAGCTTATTTGACGGGGGGGCAAACATTCAGTACTTC.

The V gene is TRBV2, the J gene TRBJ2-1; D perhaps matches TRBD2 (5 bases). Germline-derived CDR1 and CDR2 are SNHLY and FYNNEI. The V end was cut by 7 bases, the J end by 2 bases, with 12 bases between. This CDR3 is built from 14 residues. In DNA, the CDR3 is TGTGCCAGCAATACTAGGGTCCCCTACAATGAGCAGTTCTTC. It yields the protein CASNTRVPYNEQFF.

CDR3 in amino acids: CASWIDQPSGANVLTF. The CDR3 region has the DNA TGTGCCAGCTGGATTGACCAGCCATCTGGGGCCAACGTCCTGACTTTC. The chain carries TRBV6-6 and TRBJ2-6; unclear D gene. There are 16 residues in the CDR3. V was cut by 8 bases and J by 1 base, with 15 bases left in between. CDR1 MNHNY and CDR2 SVGAGI come from the germline V gene (reference sequence).

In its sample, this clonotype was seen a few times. In nucleotides, the CDR3 is TGCAGTGCTATCTCCCGACAGGTTACTGAAGCTTTCTTT. This translates into CSAISRQVTEAFF. The chain employs TRBV20-1 and TRBJ1-1; D possibly corresponds to TRBD1 (6 bases). Deletions cut 4 bases from V and 5 bases from J, with 14 bases between. The CDR3 spans 13 residues. Germline CDR1 reads DFQATT; CDR2 reads SNEGSKA (reference sequence).

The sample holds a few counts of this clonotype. The DNA of the CDR3 is TGTGCTAGTGGTTTGGGCGGGAGGCATGGGGGCACAGATACGCAGTATTTT. Amino acids: CASGLGGRHGGTDTQYF. V gene TRBV12-5 combines with J gene TRBJ2-3, with TRBD2 matching 8 bases. Germline V CDR1 and CDR2: LGHNT, FRNRAP. Trimming at V came to 1 base and at J to 1 base, leaving 7 bases not matched to a gene. The CDR3 runs to 17 residues.

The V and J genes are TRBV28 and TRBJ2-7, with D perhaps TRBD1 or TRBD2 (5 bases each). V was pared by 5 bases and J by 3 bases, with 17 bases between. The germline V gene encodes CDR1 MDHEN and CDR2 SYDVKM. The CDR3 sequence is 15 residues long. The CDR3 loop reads CASSTIGTPNYEQYF. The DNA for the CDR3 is TGTGCCAGCAGTACTATTGGGACCCCAAACTACGAGCAGTACTTC.

CDR3 sequence reads: CSAREQDLLTYGYTF. The CDR3 region has the DNA TGCAGTGCTAGAGAACAGGACTTATTGACCTATGGCTACACCTTC. This chain connects TRBV20-1 to TRBJ1-2, with D possibly TRBD1 on 5 matching bases. The germline gives CDR1 DFQATT, CDR2 SNEGSKA (reference sequence). V was pared by 0 bases and J by 4 bases, with 15 bases between. This CDR3 region has 15 residues.

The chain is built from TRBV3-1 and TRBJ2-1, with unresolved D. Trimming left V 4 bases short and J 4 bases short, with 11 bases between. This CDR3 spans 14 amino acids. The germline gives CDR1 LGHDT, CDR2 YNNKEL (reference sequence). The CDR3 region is CASSPHTNYNEQFF. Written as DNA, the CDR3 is TGTGCCAGCAGCCCACACACTAATTACAATGAGCAGTTCTTC.

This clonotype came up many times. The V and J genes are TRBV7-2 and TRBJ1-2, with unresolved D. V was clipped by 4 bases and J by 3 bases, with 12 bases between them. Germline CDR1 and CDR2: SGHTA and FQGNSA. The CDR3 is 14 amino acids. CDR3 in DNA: TGTGCCAGCAGCTCTCGAACGGGTCACTATGGCTACACCTTC. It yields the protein CASSSRTGHYGYTF. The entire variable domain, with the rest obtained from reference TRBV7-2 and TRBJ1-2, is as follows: GAGVSQSPSNKVTEKGKDVELRCDPISGHTALYWYRQSLGQGLEFLIYFQGNSAPDKSGLPSDRFSAERTGGSVSTLTIQRTQQEDSAVYLCASSSRTGHYGYTFGSGTRLTVV.

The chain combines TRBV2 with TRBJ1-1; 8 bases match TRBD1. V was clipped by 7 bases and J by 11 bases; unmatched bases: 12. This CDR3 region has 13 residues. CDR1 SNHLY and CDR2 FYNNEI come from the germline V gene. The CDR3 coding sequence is TGTGCCAGCAAAGGTGGAGACAGGGGTGATGCTTTCTTT. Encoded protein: CASKGGDRGDAFF. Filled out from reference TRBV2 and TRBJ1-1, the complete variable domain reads EPEVTQTPSHQVTQMGQEVILRCVPISNHLYFYWYRQILGQKVEFLVSFYNNEISEKSEIFDDQFSVERPDGSNFTLKIRSTKLEDSAMYFCASKGGDRGDAFFGQGTRLTVV.

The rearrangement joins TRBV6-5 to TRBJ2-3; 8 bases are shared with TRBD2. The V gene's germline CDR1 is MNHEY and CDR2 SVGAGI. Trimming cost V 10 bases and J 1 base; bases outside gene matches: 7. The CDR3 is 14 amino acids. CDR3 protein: CATRKRGRTDTQYF. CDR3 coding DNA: TGTGCCACCAGGAAGCGGGGGCGCACAGATACGCAGTATTTT.

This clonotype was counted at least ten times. This chain's CDR3 is CASSYGGATDTQYF. CDR3 bases: TGTGCCAGCAGTTACGGGGGGGCCACAGATACGCAGTATTTT. This chain joins TRBV6-6 and TRBJ2-3; D perhaps matches TRBD2 (7 bases). The CDR3 is 14 residues long. The germline CDR1 and CDR2 sequences are MNHNY and SVGAGI (reference sequence). V gave up 2 bases and J gave up 2 bases, with 8 bases separating them.

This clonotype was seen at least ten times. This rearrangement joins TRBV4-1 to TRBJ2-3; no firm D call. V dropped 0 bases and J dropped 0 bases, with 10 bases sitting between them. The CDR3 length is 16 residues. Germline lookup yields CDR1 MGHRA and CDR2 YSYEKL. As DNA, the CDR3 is TGCGCCAGCAGCCAAGAATTTAGCAGTAGCACAGATACGCAGTATTTT. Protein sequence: CASSQEFSSSTDTQYF.

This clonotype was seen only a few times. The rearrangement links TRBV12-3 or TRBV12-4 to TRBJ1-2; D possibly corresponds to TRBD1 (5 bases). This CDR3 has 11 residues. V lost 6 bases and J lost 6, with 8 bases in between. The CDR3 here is CASRYRHGYTF. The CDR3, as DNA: TGTGCCAGCAGGTACAGGCATGGCTACACCTTC.

The CDR3 region has the DNA TGTGCCAGCAGCCCACTAGCGGGGGGGCACGGGGAGCTGTTTTTT. Translation gives CASSPLAGGHGELFF. The V and J genes are TRBV9 and TRBJ2-2; 13 bases line up with TRBD2. In germline, CDR1 is SGDLS, CDR2 YYNGEE. This CDR3 region has 15 residues. Germline trimming cut 4 bases from V and 7 bases from J; bases unmatched to any gene: 4.

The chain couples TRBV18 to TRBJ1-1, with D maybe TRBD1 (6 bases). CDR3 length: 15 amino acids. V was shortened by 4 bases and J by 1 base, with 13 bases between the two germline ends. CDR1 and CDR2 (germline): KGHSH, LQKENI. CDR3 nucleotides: TGTGCCAGCTCACTCCCGGGACAAAGGAACACTGAAGCTTTCTTT. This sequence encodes CASSLPGQRNTEAFF.

The CDR3 spells CASSFSGGNNEQYF. The CDR3 DNA follows: TGTGCCAGCAGCTTTAGCGGGGGGAACAACGAGCAGTACTTC. The rearrangement links TRBV5-4 to TRBJ2-5, with 10 bases aligning to TRBD2. The DNA end is more similar to TRBJ2-7, so the J call may be wrong. The CDR3 totals 14 residues. The V gene's germline CDR1 is SGHNT and CDR2 YYREEE (reference sequence).

The DNA for the CDR3 is TGTGCCACCAGCAGAGATGTAGGGGAGGGGCAGCCCCAGCATTTT. The encoded protein is CATSRDVGEGQPQHF. The chain joins TRBV15 to TRBJ1-5, with D perhaps matching TRBD1 (5 bases). Trimming took 0 bases from V and 7 from J, leaving 13 bases between them. The CDR3 contains 15 residues. Germline CDR1 LNHNV, CDR2 YYDKDF (reference sequence).

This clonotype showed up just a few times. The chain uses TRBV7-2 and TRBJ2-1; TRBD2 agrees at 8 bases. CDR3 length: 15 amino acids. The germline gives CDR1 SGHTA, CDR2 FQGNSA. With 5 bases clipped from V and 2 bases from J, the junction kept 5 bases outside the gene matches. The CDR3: CASSNSGKPYNEQFF. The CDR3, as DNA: TGTGCCAGCAGCAATAGCGGGAAACCCTACAATGAGCAGTTCTTC.

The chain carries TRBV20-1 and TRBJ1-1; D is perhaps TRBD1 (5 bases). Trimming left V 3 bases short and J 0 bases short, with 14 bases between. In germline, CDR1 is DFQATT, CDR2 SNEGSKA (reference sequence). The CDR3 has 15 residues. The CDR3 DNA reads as TGCAGTGCTAGGGGGGGGACCACATTGAACACTGAAGCTTTCTTT. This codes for CSARGGTTLNTEAFF.

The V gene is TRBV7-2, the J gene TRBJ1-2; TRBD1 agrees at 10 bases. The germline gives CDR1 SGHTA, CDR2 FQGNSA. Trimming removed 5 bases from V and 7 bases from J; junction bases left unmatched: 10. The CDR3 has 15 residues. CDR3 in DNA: TGTGCCAGCAGCAGCTGGACAGGGGGATTTACTGGCTACACCTTC. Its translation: CASSSWTGGFTGYTF.

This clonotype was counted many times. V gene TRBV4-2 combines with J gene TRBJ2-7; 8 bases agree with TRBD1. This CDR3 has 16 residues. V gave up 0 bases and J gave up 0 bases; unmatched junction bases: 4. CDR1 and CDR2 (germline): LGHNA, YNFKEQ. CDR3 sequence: CASSQETGGSSYEQYF. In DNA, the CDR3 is TGTGCCAGCAGCCAAGAAACAGGGGGGAGCTCCTACGAGCAGTACTTC.

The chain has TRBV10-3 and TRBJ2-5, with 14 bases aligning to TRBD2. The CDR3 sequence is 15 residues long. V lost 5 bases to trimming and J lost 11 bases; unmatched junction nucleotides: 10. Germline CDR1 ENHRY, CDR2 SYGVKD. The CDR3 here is CAISKGLAGVGEQYF. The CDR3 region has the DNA TGTGCCATCAGTAAGGGACTAGCGGGAGTCGGGGAGCAGTACTTC.

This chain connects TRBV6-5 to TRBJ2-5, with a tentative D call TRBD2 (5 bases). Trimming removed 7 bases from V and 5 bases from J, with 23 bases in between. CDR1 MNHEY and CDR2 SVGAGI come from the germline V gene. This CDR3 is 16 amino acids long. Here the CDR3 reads CASNPLWELPEETQYF. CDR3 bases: TGTGCCAGCAACCCATTGTGGGAGCTCCCGGAGGAGACCCAGTACTTC.

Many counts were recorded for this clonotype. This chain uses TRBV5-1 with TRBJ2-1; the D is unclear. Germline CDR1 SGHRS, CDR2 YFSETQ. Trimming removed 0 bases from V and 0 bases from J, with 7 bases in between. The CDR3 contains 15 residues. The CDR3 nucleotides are TGCGCCAGCAGCTTGGGCGCGAGCTCCTACAATGAGCAGTTCTTC. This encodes CASSLGASSYNEQFF.

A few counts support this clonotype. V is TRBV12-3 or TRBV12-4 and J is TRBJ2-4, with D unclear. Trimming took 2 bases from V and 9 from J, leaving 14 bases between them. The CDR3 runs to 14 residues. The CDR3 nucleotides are TGTGCCAGCAGTTTATGGGTCCCCAGGCCCATTCAGTACTTC. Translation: CASSLWVPRPIQYF.

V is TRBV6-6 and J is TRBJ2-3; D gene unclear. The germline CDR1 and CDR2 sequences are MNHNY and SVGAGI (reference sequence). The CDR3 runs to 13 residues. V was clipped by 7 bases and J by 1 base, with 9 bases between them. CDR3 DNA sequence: TGTGCCAGCAATTGGGTTCGCACAGATACGCAGTATTTT. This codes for CASNWVRTDTQYF.